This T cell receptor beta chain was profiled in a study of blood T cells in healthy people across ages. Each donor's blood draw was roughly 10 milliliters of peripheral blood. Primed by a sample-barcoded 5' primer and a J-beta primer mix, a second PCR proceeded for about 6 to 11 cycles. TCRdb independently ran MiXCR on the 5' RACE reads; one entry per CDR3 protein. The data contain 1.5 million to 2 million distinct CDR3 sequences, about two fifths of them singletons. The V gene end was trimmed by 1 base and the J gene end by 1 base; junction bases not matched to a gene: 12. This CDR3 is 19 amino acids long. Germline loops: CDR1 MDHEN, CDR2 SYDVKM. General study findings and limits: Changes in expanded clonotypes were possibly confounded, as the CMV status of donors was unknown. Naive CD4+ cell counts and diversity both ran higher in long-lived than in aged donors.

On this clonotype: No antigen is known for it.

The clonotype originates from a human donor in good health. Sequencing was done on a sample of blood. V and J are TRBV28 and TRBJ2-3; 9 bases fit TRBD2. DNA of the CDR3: TGTGCCAGCAGTTTATTCCTCTCTTTAGCGGGGGACCGCACAGATACGCAGTATTTT. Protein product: CASSLFLSLAGDRTDTQYF.